Listed below are T cell receptor beta chains from one sample, sequenced in a study of T cell responses to AZD1222 COVID-19 vaccine. The protocol was immunoSEQ multiplex PCR, while the TCRdb copy is restricted to in-frame clones and leaves out a portion. The sample yields around 150,000 clones, more than 85% seen once. The specimen was peripheral blood, collected 28 days after the second AZD1222 dose. These receptors all come from an adult who received the AZD1222 COVID-19 vaccine. Each CDR3 is given without its conserved first and last residue. Size values are once, few and many counts, or a class for expanded clones, and some rows have none.

NA,TRBV9,11,ASSIGPRNEQY
NA,TRBV5-1,14,ASSLGPSGGTDTQY
NA,TRBV4-2,11,ASSLGRDTEAF
NA,TRBV28,14,ASRAPSGRGYNEQF
NA,TRBV9,11,ASSSPSGREQY
once,TRBV6-4,13,ASSDLTGYGNTIY
NA,TRBV1,11,TSSPGISGGPG
NA,TRBV6-2/TRBV6-3,16,ASSYFGTSGSPTDTQY
NA,TRBV7-2,13,ASSLGGQGTYGYT
NA,TRBV15,15,ATSRESGQGNTGELF
NA,TRBV5-5,11,ASSLADYNEQF
NA,TRBV3-1/TRBV3-2,12,ASSHETGVYGYT
NA,TRBV28,11,ASSFSTVSEAF
NA,TRBV4-3,15,ASSQRGSGGNTDTQY
NA,TRBV10-3,14,AISQIATGGPHGYT
NA,TRBV9,14,ASSRLGGGSTDTQY
NA,TRBV7-9,14,ASSLGASATNEKLF
NA,TRBV9,15,ASSVSGTWSSYNEQF
NA,TRBV5-5,12,ASSLLRGRETQY
once,TRBV7-9,13,ASSFMGQANSPLH
NA,TRBV4-2,14,ASSRTGTPGANVLT
NA,TRBV19,13,ASSIKLASTGELF